This T cell receptor (beta chain) is from a study of blood T cells in healthy people across ages. Findings and caveats of the study: Naive T cell percentage showed a strong correlation with the diversity of TCR beta.

Germline V gene sequence: CDR1 SEHNR, CDR2 FQNEAQ (reference sequence). This CDR3 is 14 amino acids long. Deletions cut 1 base from V and 3 bases from J, with 10 bases between. A second roughly 6 to 12 cycle PCR used barcoded and J-beta primers. MiXCR, run by TCRdb on the 5' RACE reads, gives a single entry per CDR3 protein. The sample records 1.2 million to 1.5 million distinct CDR3 sequences, almost 60% being singletons. About this clonotype: The antigen remains undetermined.

The TCR originated in a man between 18 and 35 years old in good health. Input material: blood. V is TRBV7-9 and J is TRBJ2-7; D remains ambiguous. CDR3 in DNA: TGTGCCAGCAGCTTAGACCAGTGGAGCTACGAGCAGTACTTC. Protein product: CASSLDQWSYEQYF.